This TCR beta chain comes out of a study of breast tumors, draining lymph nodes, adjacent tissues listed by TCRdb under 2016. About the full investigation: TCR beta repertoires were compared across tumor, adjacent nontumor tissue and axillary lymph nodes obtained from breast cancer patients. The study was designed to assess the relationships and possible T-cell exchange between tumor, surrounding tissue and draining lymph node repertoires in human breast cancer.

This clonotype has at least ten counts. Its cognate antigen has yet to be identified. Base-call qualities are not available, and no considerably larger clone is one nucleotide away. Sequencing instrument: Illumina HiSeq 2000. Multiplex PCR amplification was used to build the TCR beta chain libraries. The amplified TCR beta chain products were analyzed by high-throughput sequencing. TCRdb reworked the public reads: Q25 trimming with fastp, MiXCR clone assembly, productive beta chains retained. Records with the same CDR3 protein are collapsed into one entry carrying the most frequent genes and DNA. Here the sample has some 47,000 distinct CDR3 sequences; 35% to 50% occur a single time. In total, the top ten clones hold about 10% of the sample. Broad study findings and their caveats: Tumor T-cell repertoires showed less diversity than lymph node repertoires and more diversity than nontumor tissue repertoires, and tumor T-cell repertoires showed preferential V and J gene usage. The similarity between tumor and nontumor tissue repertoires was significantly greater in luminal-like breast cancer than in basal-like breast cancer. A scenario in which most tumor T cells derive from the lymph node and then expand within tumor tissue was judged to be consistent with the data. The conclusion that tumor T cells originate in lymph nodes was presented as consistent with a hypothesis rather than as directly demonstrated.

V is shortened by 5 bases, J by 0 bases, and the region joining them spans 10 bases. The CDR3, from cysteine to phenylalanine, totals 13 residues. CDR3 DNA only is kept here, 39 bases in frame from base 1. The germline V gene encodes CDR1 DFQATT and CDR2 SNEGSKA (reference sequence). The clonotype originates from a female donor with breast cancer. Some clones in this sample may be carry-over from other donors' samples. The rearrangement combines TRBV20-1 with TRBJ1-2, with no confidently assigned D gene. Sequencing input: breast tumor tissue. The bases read TGCAGTGCTCCGAACGGCCCTAACTATGGCTACACCTTC. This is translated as CSAPNGPNYGYTF.